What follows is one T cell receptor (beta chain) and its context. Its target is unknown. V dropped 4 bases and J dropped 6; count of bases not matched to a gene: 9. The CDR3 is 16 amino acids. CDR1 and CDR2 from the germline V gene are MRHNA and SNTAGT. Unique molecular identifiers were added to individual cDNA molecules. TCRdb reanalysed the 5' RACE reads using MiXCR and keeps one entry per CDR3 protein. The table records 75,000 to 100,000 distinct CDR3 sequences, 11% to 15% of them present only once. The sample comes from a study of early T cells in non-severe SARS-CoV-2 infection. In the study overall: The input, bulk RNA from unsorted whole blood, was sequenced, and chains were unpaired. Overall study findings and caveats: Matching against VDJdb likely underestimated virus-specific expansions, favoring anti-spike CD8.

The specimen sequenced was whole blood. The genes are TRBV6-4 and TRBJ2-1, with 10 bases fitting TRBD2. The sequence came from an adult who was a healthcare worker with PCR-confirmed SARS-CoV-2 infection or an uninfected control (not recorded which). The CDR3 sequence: CASSAAGTSAANEQFF. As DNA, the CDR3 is TGTGCCAGCAGTGCAGCGGGGACTAGCGCCGCCAATGAGCAGTTCTTC.